This T cell receptor beta chain was sequenced for a study of T cell responses to AZD1222 COVID-19 vaccine. This table comes from immunoSEQ multiplex PCR, and its TCRdb copy is limited to in-frame clones, with some not included. The data contain approximately 100,000 clones, approximately 91% of them singletons. The germline V gene encodes CDR1 SQVTM and CDR2 ANQGSEA. V was trimmed by 4 bases and J by 0 bases, leaving 14 bases between them. This CDR3 is built from 15 residues. The table lists this clone with a count of one. The receptor was derived from an adult in good health. The chain recombines TRBV29-1 with TRBJ2-3; D is unclear. The specimen was peripheral blood, collected on day 0 of AZD1222 vaccination. The CDR3 region has the DNA TGCAGCGTTGTGCCCCAAATGGGGAGCACAGATACGCAGTATTTT. Residues: CSVVPQMGSTDTQYF.